The TCR beta chain described here comes from a study of shared clonotypes between healthy human individuals. For sorted subsets, 200 ng DNA per replicate equaled 30,000 or so T cell genomes. Sequencing was performed with immunoSEQ multiplex PCR; in TCRdb, only in-frame clones are kept and a portion is missing. Here the sample spans about 2.4 million clones, roughly 93% being singletons. The germline V gene has CDR1 SGHTS and CDR2 YDEGEE. The CDR3 contains 14 residues. V was trimmed by 4 bases and J by 5 bases, leaving 13 bases between them. The TCR was taken from a man aged 18 to 29 in good health. Some clones in this sample may be carry-over from other donors' samples. Sequenced input: naive CD4+ T cells from PBMCs. Described subset: CD45RA+ positively selected. The gene calls are TRBV5-8 and TRBJ1-5; D possibly corresponds to TRBD1 (6 bases). The CDR3 is CASSLGQSYQPQHF. The CDR3 coding sequence is TGTGCCAGCAGCCTAGGACAGTCTTATCAGCCCCAGCATTTT.